Following are 10 T cell receptor beta chains from one sample sequenced in a study of identifying expanded T cells in peripheral blood. TCRdb keeps only in-frame clones here, not all; method: immunoSEQ multiplex PCR. Found here are approximately 63,000 clones, 70% to 90% of them singletons; the top ten hold approximately 4.7%. The specimen sequenced was blood. All receptors come from a person between 18 and 75 years old in good health.

J is TRBJ2-7 and V is TRBV30; D possibly matches TRBD1 or TRBD2 (5 bases each). The V gene's germline CDR1 is GTSNPN and CDR2 SVGIG (reference sequence). The CDR3 length is 13 residues. Trimming took 5 bases from V and 1 from J, leaving 12 bases between them. The CDR3 loop is CAWGRQRSYEQYF. The CDR3 coding sequence is TGTGCCTGGGGGAGACAGCGATCCTACGAGCAGTACTTC.

The V call is TRBV2, the J call TRBJ2-6, with 15 bases matching TRBD2. The V gene's germline CDR1 is SNHLY and CDR2 FYNNEI. Trimming took 4 bases from V and 2 from J; bases not matched to a gene: 3. The length of the CDR3 is 18 residues. DNA of the CDR3: TGTGCCAGCAGTGCGGGACTAGCGGGAGGTACTGGGGCCAACGTCCTGACTTTC. Translating gives CASSAGLAGGTGANVLTF.

The chain recombines TRBV5-1 with TRBJ2-1; 10 nucleotides match TRBD1. The CDR3 consists of 13 residues. V shed 3 bases and J 9 bases; nucleotides not matched to a gene: 3. CDR1 is SGHRS and CDR2 is YFSETQ in the germline V gene. The CDR3 region is CASSWDRGSEQFF. DNA for the CDR3: TGCGCCAGCAGCTGGGACAGGGGAAGTGAGCAGTTCTTC.

This clone has only one observation. The V call is TRBV7-9, the J call TRBJ1-2; no clear D. The CDR3 extends over 12 amino acids. Deletions cut 1 base from V and 8 bases from J, with 8 bases between. CDR1 SEHNR and CDR2 FQNEAQ come from the germline V gene (reference sequence). The CDR3 DNA reads as TGTGCCAGCAGCTTAGGGGTTAAAGGCTACACCTTC. It translates to CASSLGVKGYTF.

This chain uses TRBV27 with TRBJ2-5; 8 bases align to TRBD1. This CDR3 is built from 14 residues. V was clipped by 6 bases and J by 5 bases; unmatched bases: 8. The germline gives CDR1 MNHEY, CDR2 SMNVEV (reference sequence). The DNA for the CDR3 is TGTGCCAGCAGCCTAAGAAGACAGGGGGAGACCCAGTACTTC. Its protein is CASSLRRQGETQYF.

The CDR3 DNA reads TGTGCCAGCAGGGGTGGGCCGGTATCGGGACCGGTCTTCTACAATGAGCAGTTCTTC. Translating it yields CASRGGPVSGPVFYNEQFF. The chain recombines TRBV14 with TRBJ2-1, with D possibly being TRBD1 or TRBD2 (5 bases each). V was trimmed by 6 bases and J by 3 bases, leaving 27 bases between them. CDR1 SGHDN and CDR2 FVKESK come from the germline V gene. CDR3 size: 19 residues.

V and J are TRBV10-2 and TRBJ2-1; D gene ambiguous. From germline, CDR1 is WSHSY and CDR2 SAAADI. The CDR3 totals 11 residues. Trimming took 0 bases from V and 12 from J, leaving 6 bases between them. CDR3: CASSESVGQFF. The CDR3 region has the DNA TGCGCCAGCAGTGAGTCTGTTGGGCAGTTCTTC.

The genes are TRBV19 and TRBJ2-3; 9 bases are shared with TRBD1. Looked up from germline, CDR1 is LNHDA and CDR2 is SQIVND (reference sequence). V lost 6 bases to trimming and J lost 6 bases; unmatched junction nucleotides: 7. This CDR3 has 14 residues. The CDR3 DNA is TGTGCCAGTAGGATGACAGGGGGTACGGATACGCAGTATTTT. It codes for CASRMTGGTDTQYF.

The chain recombines TRBV25-1 with TRBJ2-5; no firm D call. The CDR3 runs to 14 residues. V dropped 0 bases and J dropped 5 bases, with 10 bases sitting between them. The germline CDR1 and CDR2 sequences are MGHDK and SYGVNS. CDR3 bases: TGTGCCAGCAGTGAATATATGTCGTTTGAGACCCAGTACTTC. The encoded protein is CASSEYMSFETQYF.

This sequence joins TRBV9 and TRBJ2-7; D ambiguous. The germline V and J ends were trimmed by 0 bases and 2 bases, with 0 bases remaining between them. In germline, CDR1 is SGDLS, CDR2 YYNGEE. The length of the CDR3 is 11 residues. Here the CDR3 DNA reads TGTGCCAGCAGCGTAGCCTACGAGCAGTACTTC. This translates into CASSVAYEQYF.